Shown below are 22 T cell receptor beta chains from a single sample sequenced in a study of breast tumors, draining lymph nodes, adjacent tissues. From the multiplex PCR reads, TCRdb called clonotypes with MiXCR, one entry per CDR3 protein. The table lists approximately 280,000 distinct CDR3 sequences, under 35% of them singletons. The lymph nodes were axillary draining lymph nodes from breast cancer patients. Sequencing was done on a sample of axillary lymph node tissue. Receptors originate from a female donor with breast cancer. Some clones in this sample may be carry-over from other donors' samples.

This clonotype was seen repeatedly, ten times or more. V gene TRBV20-1 combines with J gene TRBJ1-2, with D hard to call. Trimming removed 1 base from V and 4 bases from J, with 10 bases in between. Per the germline V gene, CDR1 is DFQATT and CDR2 is SNEGSKA (reference sequence). The CDR3 has 13 amino acids. DNA of the CDR3: TGCAGTGCTAGAGTACACTTCGGCTATGGCTACACCTTC. It codes for CSARVHFGYGYTF.

The chain carries TRBV28 and TRBJ2-7, with unresolved D. Germline CDR1 and CDR2: MDHEN and SYDVKM. V shed 5 bases and J shed 2 bases, with 19 bases lying between them. The CDR3 has 16 residues. The CDR3 nucleotides are TGTGCCAGCAGTACGCCCCTGATCCGTTCGGCCTACGAGCAGTACTTC. This sequence encodes CASSTPLIRSAYEQYF.

This clonotype was detected many times. This chain connects TRBV12-3 or TRBV12-4 to TRBJ1-2; 8 bases agree with TRBD1. J was trimmed by 7 bases and V by 4 bases; bases with no gene match: 17. CDR3 size: 17 residues. The CDR3 is CASSSTAGTGILGGYTF. In DNA form, the CDR3 reads TGTGCCAGCAGTTCAACCGCCGGGACAGGAATTTTGGGTGGCTACACCTTC.

This clonotype appeared a single time. This chain links TRBV9 with TRBJ1-3; D is ambiguous. The V gene lost 0 bases and the J gene lost 7 bases, with 14 bases spanning the gap. Germline CDR1 reads SGDLS; CDR2 reads YYNGEE. The CDR3 consists of 15 residues. The chain's CDR3 is CASSVVAGGPNTIYF. The DNA of the CDR3 is TGTGCCAGCAGCGTAGTAGCGGGAGGGCCGAACACCATATATTTT.

V gene TRBV6-5 combines with J gene TRBJ1-4; TRBD1 aligns across 7 bases. The V segment lost 5 bases and the J segment 5 bases; nucleotides outside the gene matches: 8. Germline CDR1 reads MNHEY; CDR2 reads SVGAGI. This CDR3 spans 15 amino acids. The CDR3 nucleotides read TGTGCCAGCAGTGAACAGGGGAGGGGAAATGAAAAACTGTTTTTT. Its protein product is CASSEQGRGNEKLFF.

This clonotype was detected ten times or more. The chain uses TRBV5-1 and TRBJ2-3, with D perhaps TRBD2 (5 bases). Germline CDR1 reads SGHRS; CDR2 reads YFSETQ. The CDR3 has 17 residues. V was trimmed by 3 bases and J by 1 base, leaving 18 bases between them. CDR3 protein: CASSSRRDFRGTDTQYF. In DNA, the CDR3 is TGCGCCAGCAGCTCTCGCCGGGATTTTCGGGGCACAGATACGCAGTATTTT.

As regards this clonotype: In this CDR3 the conserved last residue, phenylalanine or tryptophan, is missing, so a read error is likely. This chain uses TRBV28 with TRBJ2-7; TRBD1 is a possible D gene (6 bases). The V gene's germline CDR1 is MDHEN and CDR2 SYDVKM. The CDR3 length is 13 residues. Trimming pared 3 bases from V and 6 bases from J, leaving 12 bases between. The CDR3 reads CASSFPQGGEQYL. The CDR3 region has the DNA TGTGCCAGCAGTTTCCCACAGGGTGGCGAGCAGTACCTC.

As regards this clonotype: A much more abundant neighbour one base away suggests this may be a read error. The rearrangement links TRBV6-1 to TRBJ2-3, with 10 bases matching TRBD1. Germline V gene lookup returns CDR1 MNHNS and CDR2 SASEGT. The CDR3 has 12 amino acids. The CDR3: CAGRTGGDTQYF. As DNA, the CDR3 is TGTGCCGGCAGGACAGGGGGGGATACGCAGTATTTT.

The chain combines TRBV4-1 with TRBJ2-7, with 9 bases identical to TRBD2. This CDR3 comprises 15 residues. Germline trimming cut 1 base from V and 5 bases from J; bases unmatched to any gene: 6. CDR1 is MGHRA, CDR2 YSYEKL, per germline. The CDR3 region has the DNA TGCGCCAGCAGCCAAGCTTCGGGACTAGCTGACGAGCAGTACTTC. Residues: CASSQASGLADEQYF.

In its sample, this clonotype was seen once. The final CDR3 position lacks the conserved phenylalanine or tryptophan, pointing to a likely read error. No DNA is shown, since the ends of the CDR3 on it are uncertain; the CDR3 is the one TCRdb lists. The chain uses TRBV29-1 and TRBJ2-5; the listed D gene, TRBD2, was not tested against the DNA. Germline V CDR1 and CDR2: SQVTM, ANQGSEA. The CDR3 comprises 8 residues, both ends counted. CDR3 loop: CSGISGRA.

Comments on this clonotype: Since a much larger clone is just one base distant, this may be a read error. The rearrangement links TRBV19 to TRBJ2-7; D gene uncertain. CDR1 LNHDA and CDR2 SQIVND come from the germline V gene (reference sequence). This CDR3 contains 15 residues. CDR3 sequence reads: CASSIVLQSTYGQYF. The DNA of the CDR3 is TGTGCCAGTAGTATAGTACTCCAAAGCACCTACGGGCAGTACTTC.

This clonotype was found many times. The chain links TRBV12-3 or TRBV12-4 to TRBJ2-3; a weak D match, TRBD2 (5 bases). The CDR3 length is 15 residues. The germline V and J ends were trimmed by 2 bases and 2 bases, with 11 bases remaining between them. For the CDR3, the DNA is TGTGCCAGCAGTTTATTGCAGGACTTCACAGATACGCAGTATTTT. Translating it yields CASSLLQDFTDTQYF.

As regards this clonotype: Without the conserved terminal phenylalanine or tryptophan, this CDR3 likely stems from a read error. V gene TRBV14 combines with J gene TRBJ2-1; D is ambiguous. Germline V gene lookup returns CDR1 SGHDN and CDR2 FVKESK. The V end lost 1 base, the J end lost 9 bases, and 10 bases lay between the germline ends. The length of the CDR3 is 13 residues. The CDR3 coding sequence is TGTGCCAGCAGCCAAGGCGGCAGCATTGAGCAGTTCTCC. It yields the protein CASSQGGSIEQFS.

V usage is TRBV27 and J usage is TRBJ1-5; weak D call: TRBD1 (5 bases). Per the germline V gene, CDR1 is MNHEY and CDR2 is SMNVEV (reference sequence). The CDR3 length is 16 residues. Trimming removed 4 bases from V and 4 bases from J, with 17 bases in between. CDR3 residues: CASSSNGGKRNQPQHF. The CDR3, as DNA: TGTGCCAGCAGTTCAAATGGGGGGAAGAGGAATCAGCCCCAGCATTTT.

The chain is built from TRBV5-6 and TRBJ2-5, with D tentatively TRBD2 (6 bases). Trimming left V 6 bases short and J 1 base short, with 19 bases between. Looked up from germline, CDR1 is SGHDT and CDR2 is YYEEEE. The CDR3 is made up of 16 amino acids. The CDR3 sequence: CASTPSGRGLQETQYF. The CDR3 coding sequence is TGTGCCAGCACCCCCTCGGGACGGGGACTCCAAGAGACCCAGTACTTC.

The table lists this clonotype with many counts. The chain has TRBV3-1 and TRBJ2-5, with D perhaps matching TRBD2 (5 bases). The length of the CDR3 is 15 residues. The germline CDR1 and CDR2 sequences are LGHDT and YNNKEL (reference sequence). With 0 bases removed from V and 1 base from J, the gap between germline ends came to 9 bases. This CDR3 is CASSQDPTTQETQYF. In nucleotides, the CDR3 is TGTGCCAGCAGCCAAGATCCGACTACCCAAGAGACCCAGTACTTC.

This clonotype was seen ten or more times. This chain uses TRBV9 with TRBJ2-3, with a possible D match to TRBD1 (5 bases). Germline V CDR1 and CDR2: SGDLS, YYNGEE. The CDR3 totals 16 residues. V was pared by 2 bases and J by 2 bases, with 15 bases between. CDR3 protein: CASSVRNRMNTDTQYF. The DNA of the CDR3 is TGTGCCAGCAGCGTCCGGAACAGGATGAACACAGATACGCAGTATTTT.

This clonotype has at least ten counts. The chain has TRBV20-1 and TRBJ1-2; D possibly corresponds to TRBD1 (5 bases). Trimming removed 3 bases from V and 4 bases from J, with 12 bases in between. The CDR3 is 13 amino acids. Germline CDR1 reads DFQATT; CDR2 reads SNEGSKA (reference sequence). The CDR3 bases are TGCAGTGCTAGCCCTAACCAGGGCTATGGCTACACCTTC. As protein: CSASPNQGYGYTF.

The CDR3 DNA follows: TGTGCCAGCAGTGTAGCGGGAGTGGGCTCACCCCTCCACTTT. Its translation is CASSVAGVGSPLHF. This chain connects TRBV2 to TRBJ1-6; D gene uncertain. The CDR3 has 14 residues. The V end was cut by 4 bases, the J end by 10 bases, with 14 bases between. Germline values: CDR1 SNHLY, CDR2 FYNNEI.

The chain couples TRBV19 to TRBJ2-2; D possibly matches TRBD1 or TRBD2 (5 bases each). V lost 4 bases to trimming and J lost 6 bases, with 6 bases between them. The CDR3 runs to 12 residues. Germline V gene sequence: CDR1 LNHDA, CDR2 SQIVND (reference sequence). The CDR3 DNA sequence: TGTGCCAGTAGTAGGGGGTCCGGGGAGCTGTTTTTT. Translation: CASSRGSGELFF.

The table lists this clonotype with many counts. The chain uses TRBV7-8 and TRBJ2-7, with D possibly being TRBD1 (5 bases). Germline V gene lookup returns CDR1 SGHVS and CDR2 FQNEAQ. This CDR3 comprises 13 residues. V lost 3 bases and J lost 2, with 8 bases in between. CDR3 residues: CASSFRAAYEQYF. In DNA form, the CDR3 reads TGTGCCAGCAGCTTCAGGGCGGCCTACGAGCAGTACTTC.

Comments on this clonotype: Being one base from a much bigger clone, this may be a read error. The chain employs TRBV30 and TRBJ1-4; TRBD1 aligns across 8 bases. The CDR3 runs 13 residues. CDR1 and CDR2 (germline): GTSNPN, SVGIG (reference sequence). The CDR3 DNA sequence: TGTGCCTGGAGTATGGCAGGGGGCGGAAAACTGCTTTTT. Translated, it gives CAWSMAGGGKLLF.